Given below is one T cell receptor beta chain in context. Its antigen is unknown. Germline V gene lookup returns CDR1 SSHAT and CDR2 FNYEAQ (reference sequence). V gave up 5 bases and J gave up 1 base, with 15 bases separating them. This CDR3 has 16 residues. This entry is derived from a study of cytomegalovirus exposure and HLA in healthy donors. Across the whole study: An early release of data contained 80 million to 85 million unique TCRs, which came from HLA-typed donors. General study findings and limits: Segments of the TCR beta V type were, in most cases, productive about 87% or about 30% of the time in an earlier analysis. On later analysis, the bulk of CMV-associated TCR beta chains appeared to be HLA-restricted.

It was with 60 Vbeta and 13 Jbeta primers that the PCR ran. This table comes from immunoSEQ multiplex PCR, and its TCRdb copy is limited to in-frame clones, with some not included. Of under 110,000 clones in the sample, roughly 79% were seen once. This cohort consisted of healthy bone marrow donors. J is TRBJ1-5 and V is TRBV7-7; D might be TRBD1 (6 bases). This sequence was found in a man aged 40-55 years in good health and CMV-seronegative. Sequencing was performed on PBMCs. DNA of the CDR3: TGTGCCAGCAGCCCAGGGGATGGTGGGAGCAATCAGCCCCAGCATTTT. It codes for CASSPGDGGSNQPQHF.